Here is one T cell receptor beta chain with its context. This sample stems from a study of cytomegalovirus exposure and HLA in healthy donors. Researchers ran the PCR with 60 Vbeta and 13 Jbeta primers. Repertoires were generated with immunoSEQ multiplex PCR, while TCRdb's copy carries only in-frame clones and drops some. The sample contains around 110,000 clones, approximately 76% of which appear only once. The CDR3 length is 14 residues. Trimming shortened V by 4 bases and J by 1 base, and 11 bases separated the two germline ends. Germline lookup yields CDR1 SGHDT and CDR2 YYEEEE. The source of this sequence is a man aged 18 to 30 in good health and CMV-seronegative. Material for sequencing was PBMCs. The rearrangement joins TRBV5-6 to TRBJ1-2, with D uncertain. The CDR3 DNA sequence: TGTGCCAGCAGCACTCCATCCCTTAACTATGGCTACACCTTC. Translation gives CASSTPSLNYGYTF.